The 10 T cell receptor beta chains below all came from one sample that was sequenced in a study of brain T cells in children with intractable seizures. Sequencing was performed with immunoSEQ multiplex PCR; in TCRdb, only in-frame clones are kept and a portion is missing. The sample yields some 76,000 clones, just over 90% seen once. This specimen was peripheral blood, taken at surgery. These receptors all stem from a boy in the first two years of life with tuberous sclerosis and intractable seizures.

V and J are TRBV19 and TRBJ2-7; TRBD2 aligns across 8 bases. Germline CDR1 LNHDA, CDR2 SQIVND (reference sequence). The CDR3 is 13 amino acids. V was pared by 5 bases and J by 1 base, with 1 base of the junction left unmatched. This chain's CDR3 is CASSLAGSYEQYF. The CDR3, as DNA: TGTGCCAGTAGTTTAGCGGGATCCTACGAGCAGTACTTC.

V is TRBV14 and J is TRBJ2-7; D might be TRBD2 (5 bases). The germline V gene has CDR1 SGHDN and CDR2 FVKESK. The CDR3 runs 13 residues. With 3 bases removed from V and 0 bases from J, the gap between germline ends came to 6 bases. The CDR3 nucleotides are TGTGCCAGCAGCCAGGGGAGCTCCTACGAGCAGTACTTC. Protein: CASSQGSSYEQYF.

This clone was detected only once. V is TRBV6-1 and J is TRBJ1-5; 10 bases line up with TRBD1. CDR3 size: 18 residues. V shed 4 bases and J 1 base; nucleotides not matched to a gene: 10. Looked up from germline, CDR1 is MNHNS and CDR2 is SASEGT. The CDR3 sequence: CASSGRDRGGRSNQPQHF. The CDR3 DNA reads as TGTGCCAGCAGTGGAAGGGACAGGGGAGGTAGAAGCAATCAGCCCCAGCATTTT.

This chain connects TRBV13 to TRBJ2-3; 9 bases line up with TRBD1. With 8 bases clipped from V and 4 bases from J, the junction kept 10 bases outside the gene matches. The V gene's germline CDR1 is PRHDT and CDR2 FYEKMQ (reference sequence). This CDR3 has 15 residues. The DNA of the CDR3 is TGTGCCAGCTCTAACCGGGACAGGGTATCAGATACGCAGTATTTT. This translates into CASSNRDRVSDTQYF.

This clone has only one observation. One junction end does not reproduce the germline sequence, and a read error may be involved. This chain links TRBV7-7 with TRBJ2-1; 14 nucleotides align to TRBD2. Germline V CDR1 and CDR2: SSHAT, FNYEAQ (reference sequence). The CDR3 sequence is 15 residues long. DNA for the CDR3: TGTGCTAGCAGCCAGACTAGCGGGGGGGACAATGAGCAGTTCTTC. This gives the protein CASSQTSGGDNEQFF.

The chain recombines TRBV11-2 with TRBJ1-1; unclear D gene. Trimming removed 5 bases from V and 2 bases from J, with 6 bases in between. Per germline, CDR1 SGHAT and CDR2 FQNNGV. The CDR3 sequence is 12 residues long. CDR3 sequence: CASSHLNTEAFF. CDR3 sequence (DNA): TGTGCCAGCAGCCACTTAAACACTGAAGCTTTCTTT.

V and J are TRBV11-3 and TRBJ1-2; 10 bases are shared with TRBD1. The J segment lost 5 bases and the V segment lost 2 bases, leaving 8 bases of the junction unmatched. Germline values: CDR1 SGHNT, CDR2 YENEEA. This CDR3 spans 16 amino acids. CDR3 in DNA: TGTGCCAGCAGCTTAACCGCTTCGGGACAGGGGTATGGCTACACCTTC. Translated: CASSLTASGQGYGYTF.

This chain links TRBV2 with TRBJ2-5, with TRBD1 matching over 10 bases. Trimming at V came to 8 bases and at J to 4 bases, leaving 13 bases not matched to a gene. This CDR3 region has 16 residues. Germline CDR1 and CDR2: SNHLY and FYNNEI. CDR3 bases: TGTGCCAGCTCCCTAATCCGGGACAGGGGCCGAGAGACCCAGTACTTC. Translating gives CASSLIRDRGRETQYF.

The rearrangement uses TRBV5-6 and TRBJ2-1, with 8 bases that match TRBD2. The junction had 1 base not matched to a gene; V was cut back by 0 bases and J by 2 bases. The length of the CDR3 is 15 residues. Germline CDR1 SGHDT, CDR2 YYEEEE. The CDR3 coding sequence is TGTGCCAGCAGCTTGGCGGGGGGGACCTACAATGAGCAGTTCTTC. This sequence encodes CASSLAGGTYNEQFF.

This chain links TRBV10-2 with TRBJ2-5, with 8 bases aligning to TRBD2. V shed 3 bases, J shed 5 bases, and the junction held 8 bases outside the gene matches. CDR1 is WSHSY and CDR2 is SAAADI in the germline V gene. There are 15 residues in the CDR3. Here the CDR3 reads CASSEDGGAGETQYF. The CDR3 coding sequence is TGCGCCAGCAGTGAAGACGGGGGGGCCGGCGAGACCCAGTACTTC.